This T cell receptor beta chain was captured in a study of blood T cell repertoires in COVID-19. This CDR3 is built from 19 residues. Looked up from germline, CDR1 is ENHRY and CDR2 is SYGVKD. Trimming cost V 4 bases and J 0 bases; bases outside gene matches: 10. TCRdb keeps only in-frame clones here, not all; method: immunoSEQ multiplex PCR. Of a few hundred thousand clones in the sample, more than 70% were seen once. This sequence was found in a woman younger than 45 with COVID-19, enrolled during active disease. Sequenced input: peripheral blood. The chain uses TRBV10-3 and TRBJ2-1; 12 bases line up with TRBD2. The CDR3 DNA sequence: TGTGCCATCAGTGCCCTTAGACCGACTAGCGGGAGCTCCTACAATGAGCAGTTCTTC. This translates into CAISALRPTSGSSYNEQFF.